This paragraph reports one T cell receptor (beta chain). Its antigen is not yet known. Per-base qualities were not stored, and no clone one base away is much larger. The junction shows trimming of 2 bases on V and 7 bases on J, and the gene matches do not reach 11 bases of it. CDR1 and CDR2, looked up from the germline V gene, are SGHVS and FQNEAQ. Its CDR3 holds 16 amino acids, cysteine through phenylalanine. The DNA shown is the 48-base CDR3, in frame from base 1. This record comes from a study of T-cell reconstitution after alpha-beta-depleted transplantation in children (dated by TCRdb to the mid-2010s). Context from the whole study: Using TCR repertoire profiling, the study quantitatively followed how T-cell immune reconstitution unfolded in children after TCRalphabeta/CD19-depleted allogeneic hematopoietic cell transplantation. Broader findings and caveats from the paper: Apparently early alphabetaT-cell count recovery about two months after transplant reportedly relied on only several hundred rapidly expanded clones derived from non-depleted graft cells. In some patients, the high TCRbeta diversity seen at day 60 was put down to recipient T cells and intrathymic progenitors that had survived conditioning. Hyperexpanded clone frequencies declined over subsequent months; after one year, T-cell counts and TCRbeta diversity were mostly attributed to newly produced T cells.

Per the publication, the treatment or condition label means: allogeneic hematopoietic cell transplantation with graft depleted of TCRalphabeta T cells and CD19 B cells. The transplant recipients were children given TCRalphabeta/CD19-depleted allogeneic hematopoietic cell grafts. The library relied on PCR. The instrument given in TCRdb is Illumina HiSeq 2500. Molecular barcoding was employed in the preparation of TCR libraries, with unique molecular identifiers being used to normalize TCRbeta repertoire quantification. TCRdb reanalyzed the raw reads on its own, using fastp at Q25 for trimming and MiXCR for clone calling, and kept in-frame beta chains. Rows are combined by CDR3 protein, so each entry shows the most common genes and DNA. The sample includes about 460,000 distinct CDR3 sequences, with more than 9.5% observed a single time. The leading ten clones occupy 14% of the sample.

The clonotype comes from a female patient aged 2 to 10 who had a stem cell transplant for aplastic anemia, so the T cells may come from the graft donor. The chain was built from TRBV7-8 and TRBJ2-1; 7 bases in between match TRBD1. The sequencing here drew on PBMCs, mostly from graft donor cells, taken 180 days after TCRalphabeta/CD19-depleted stem cell transplant. The DNA reads TGTGCCAGCAGCTTAACCCCAGGGGGTGTATTTAATGAGCAGTTCTTC. It specifies CASSLTPGGVFNEQFF.